This passage covers 21 T cell receptor beta chains from one sample sequenced in a study of blood T cell repertoires in COVID-19. Here immunoSEQ multiplex PCR was the method, and the copy in TCRdb shows in-frame clones only, minus some. There are about 100,000 clones in the sample; 85% occur only once, and roughly 13% lies in the top ten. Sequencing was done on a sample of peripheral blood. These TCRs come from a human donor in a cohort sampled during active COVID-19.

The chain has TRBV6-5 and TRBJ2-7, with TRBD1 matching 12 bases. Germline-derived CDR1 and CDR2 are MNHEY and SVGAGI. The CDR3 is 16 residues long. Unmatched junction bases numbered 8, after V lost 3 bases and J lost 5 bases. CDR3 DNA: TGTGCCAGCAGTTATCGCCCGGGACAGGGGGCGCACGAGCAGTACTTC. Translation gives CASSYRPGQGAHEQYF.

The gene calls are TRBV29-1 and TRBJ2-1, with TRBD1 identical over 10 bases. CDR1 and CDR2 from the germline V gene are SQVTM and ANQGSEA. CDR3 length equals 17 residues. V lost 2 bases, J lost 4 bases, and 11 bases stayed unmatched. The DNA of the CDR3 is TGCAGCGTTGAACGGTTGACAGGGGGCTACGATTACAATGAGCAGTTCTTC. Amino acids: CSVERLTGGYDYNEQFF.

CDR3 nucleotides: TGTGCCAGCAGCTCCTCGCAAGGGGCAATCTACGAGCAGTACTTC. Its translation: CASSSSQGAIYEQYF. The V call is TRBV7-2, the J call TRBJ2-7, with D tentatively TRBD1 (5 bases). The length of the CDR3 is 15 residues. Germline CDR1 SGHTA, CDR2 FQGNSA. The V end lost 4 bases, the J end lost 3 bases, and 16 bases lay between the germline ends.

This clone appeared a single time. The chain carries TRBV5-1 and TRBJ2-1, with D perhaps matching TRBD1 (6 bases). CDR3 length: 14 residues. Germline assignment: CDR1 SGHRS and CDR2 YFSETQ. V was shortened by 2 bases and J by 2 bases, with 8 bases between the two germline ends. The CDR3 reads CASSLQGPYNEQFF. CDR3 nucleotides: TGCGCCAGCAGCTTACAGGGTCCCTACAATGAGCAGTTCTTC. Full variable domain (missing parts from reference TRBV5-1 and TRBJ2-1): KAGVTQTPRYLIKTRGQQVTLSCSPISGHRSVSWYQQTPGQGLQFLFEYFSETQRNKGNFPGRFSGRQFSNSRSEMNVSTLELGDSALYLCASSLQGPYNEQFFGPGTRLTVL.

The V gene is TRBV6-6, the J gene TRBJ2-7; 8 nucleotides align to TRBD1. Germline trimming cut 5 bases from V and 4 bases from J; bases unmatched to any gene: 7. The germline CDR1 and CDR2 sequences are MNHNY and SVGAGI (reference sequence). The CDR3 spans 14 residues. The CDR3 DNA is TGTGCCAGCAGTGGGGGACAGGAAAAATACGAGCAGTACTTC. It codes for CASSGGQEKYEQYF.

This rearrangement joins TRBV30 to TRBJ1-5, with a possible D match to TRBD1 (6 bases). The CDR3 is 15 residues long. The V and J ends lost 1 base and 3 bases respectively, with 13 bases between them. Germline V gives CDR1 GTSNPN, CDR2 SVGIG (reference sequence). Here the CDR3 DNA reads TGTGCCTGGAGTGGAGCGGGACACCTCAATCAGCCCCAGCATTTT. Amino acids: CAWSGAGHLNQPQHF.

The rearrangement joins TRBV4-1 to TRBJ2-3; 7 bases are a match to TRBD2. CDR3 length: 16 amino acids. Germline V gene data show CDR1 as MGHRA and CDR2 as YSYEKL. The V and J ends lost 4 bases and 3 bases, in that order; junction bases with no gene match: 10. Here the CDR3 reads CASSRREIAGTDTQYF. The DNA of the CDR3 is TGCGCCAGCAGCCGGCGGGAAATAGCGGGTACAGATACGCAGTATTTT.

The chain is built from TRBV6-2 or TRBV6-3 and TRBJ2-4; perhaps TRBD2 as D (5 bases). The germline V and J ends were trimmed by 4 bases and 7 bases, with 11 bases remaining between them. Per the germline V gene, CDR1 is MNHEY and CDR2 is SVGEGT. The CDR3 covers 13 residues. CDR3 sequence reads: CASSLNGGNIQYF. CDR3 coding DNA: TGTGCCAGCAGTTTAAATGGCGGGAACATTCAGTACTTC.

This rearrangement joins TRBV16 to TRBJ2-3; D unresolved. This CDR3 has 12 residues. Germline-derived CDR1 and CDR2 are KGHSY and FQNENV. Trimming took off 2 bases at V and 6 bases at J, with 6 bases between the two ends. CDR3 nucleotide sequence: TGTGCCAGCAGCCAACTTTCCGATACGCAGTATTTT. It specifies CASSQLSDTQYF. Variable domain in full (rest from reference TRBV16 and TRBJ2-3): GEEVAQTPKHLVRGEGQKAKLYCAPIKGHSYVFWYQQVLKNEFKFLISFQNENVFDETGMPKERFSAKCLPNSPCSLEIQATKLEDSAVYFCASSQLSDTQYFGPGTRLTVL.

This rearrangement joins TRBV7-2 to TRBJ1-3; D perhaps matches TRBD1 (5 bases). CDR3 length: 15 amino acids. Between the trimmed V and J ends, which lost 1 base and 0 bases, there was a span of 7 bases. The germline V gene has CDR1 SGHTA and CDR2 FQGNSA. The CDR3 loop reads CASSLEGASGNTIYF. CDR3 bases: TGTGCCAGCAGCTTAGAAGGGGCCTCTGGAAACACCATATATTTT. Based on the CDR3 plus reference TRBV7-2 and TRBJ1-3, the full variable domain is GAGVSQSPSNKVTEKGKDVELRCDPISGHTALYWYRQSLGQGLEFLIYFQGNSAPDKSGLPSDRFSAERTGGSVSTLTIQRTQQEDSAVYLCASSLEGASGNTIYFGEGSWLTVV.

This rearrangement joins TRBV9 to TRBJ2-5; 9 positions agree with TRBD1. Germline values: CDR1 SGDLS, CDR2 YYNGEE. Losses at the gene ends were 5 bases for V and 5 bases for J; bases not matched to a gene: 7. The CDR3 runs to 14 residues. CDR3 loop: CASSVGQGWETQYF. CDR3 nucleotides: TGTGCCAGCAGTGTGGGACAGGGATGGGAGACCCAGTACTTC.

This clone was detected once. The chain employs TRBV19 and TRBJ2-7, with TRBD1 matching over 7 bases. CDR3 length: 13 residues. The germline gives CDR1 LNHDA, CDR2 SQIVND (reference sequence). The V and J ends lost 10 bases and 1 base, in that order; junction bases with no gene match: 7. The CDR3 reads CATGDSPSYEQYF. CDR3 bases: TGTGCCACCGGGGACAGCCCATCCTACGAGCAGTACTTC.

This clone was recorded only once. The chain uses TRBV27 and TRBJ2-2; 9 bases agree with TRBD1. This CDR3 has 15 amino acids. Germline trimming cut 6 bases from V and 5 bases from J; bases unmatched to any gene: 7. The germline V gene has CDR1 MNHEY and CDR2 SMNVEV (reference sequence). The CDR3 bases are TGTGCCAGCAGAACAGGGGGCGCGATAACCGGGGAGCTGTTTTTT. Its translation: CASRTGGAITGELFF.

The chain couples TRBV3-1 (or the pseudogene TRBV3-2) to TRBJ2-3; TRBD2 agrees at 9 bases. The CDR3 is 17 residues long. The V gene's germline CDR1 is LGHDT and CDR2 YNNKEL (reference sequence). Trimming at V came to 1 base and at J to 5 bases, leaving 10 bases not matched to a gene. The CDR3 DNA reads as TGTGCCAGCAGCCAAGTAATCGGCGGGGGGGCAGAAGATACGCAGTATTTT. Its translation: CASSQVIGGGAEDTQYF.

V is TRBV15 and J is TRBJ2-3; 9 nucleotides match TRBD2. V was pared by 1 base and J by 6 bases, with 8 bases of the junction left unmatched. The germline V gene has CDR1 LNHNV and CDR2 YYDKDF (reference sequence). CDR3 size: 16 residues. CDR3 sequence reads: CATSRVSSGKFDTQYF. The CDR3 DNA reads TGTGCCACCAGCAGAGTATCTAGCGGGAAGTTTGATACGCAGTATTTT.

V gene TRBV6-5 combines with J gene TRBJ1-1; no reliable D call. The CDR3 loop spans 14 amino acids. The V end lost 3 bases, the J end lost 4 bases, and 12 bases lay between the germline ends. From germline, CDR1 is MNHEY and CDR2 SVGAGI. The CDR3 region is CASSYVSPGTEAFF. As DNA, the CDR3 is TGTGCCAGCAGTTATGTGTCACCCGGCACTGAAGCTTTCTTT.

V and J are TRBV4-1 and TRBJ1-2, with D perhaps matching TRBD1 (6 bases). Germline lookup yields CDR1 MGHRA and CDR2 YSYEKL. CDR3 length equals 15 residues. The ends were cut back, 2 bases at V and 2 bases at J, with 12 bases in the middle. This CDR3 is CASSQLSQGNYGYTF. Written as DNA, the CDR3 is TGCGCCAGCAGCCAACTATCCCAGGGGAACTATGGCTACACCTTC.

The J gene is TRBJ2-1, the V gene TRBV7-7, with 9 bases matching TRBD1. This CDR3 comprises 12 residues. Germline assignment: CDR1 SSHAT and CDR2 FNYEAQ (reference sequence). V was clipped by 5 bases and J by 8 bases; unmatched bases: 1. CDR3 in amino acids: CASSGTGHEQFF. In DNA form, the CDR3 reads TGTGCCAGCAGCGGGACAGGGCATGAGCAGTTCTTC.

The rearrangement uses TRBV6-4 and TRBJ1-4; weak D call: TRBD1 (5 bases). Per germline, CDR1 MRHNA and CDR2 SNTAGT. Between the trimmed V and J ends, which lost 5 bases and 7 bases, there was a span of 11 bases. The CDR3 totals 13 residues. The CDR3 DNA reads TGTGCCAGCAGTTTTAATAGGGGTGAAAAACTGTTTTTT. This encodes CASSFNRGEKLFF.

This chain links TRBV10-3 with TRBJ1-1, with TRBD1 matching over 9 bases. The V gene end was trimmed by 4 bases and the J gene end by 6 bases; junction bases not matched to a gene: 6. Germline CDR1 and CDR2: ENHRY and SYGVKD. This CDR3 contains 14 residues. The CDR3 region has the DNA TGTGCCATCAGTGTCTCCGGGACAGGGTCTGAAGCTTTCTTT. Amino acid sequence: CAISVSGTGSEAFF.

The chain links TRBV3-1 (or the pseudogene TRBV3-2) to TRBJ1-2, with 7 nucleotides matching TRBD1. The CDR3 spans 16 residues. Germline V lookup: CDR1 LGHDT, CDR2 YNNKEL (reference sequence). Trimming cost V 4 bases and J 4 bases; bases outside gene matches: 12. CDR3 protein: CASSRLEYRGPYGYTF. The CDR3 DNA sequence: TGTGCCAGCAGCCGGCTTGAGTACAGGGGCCCCTATGGCTACACCTTC.